Below, 30 T cell receptor beta chains from the same sample are listed, as sequenced in a study of OX40 agonist ivuxolimab in advanced cancers. Here immunoSEQ multiplex PCR was the method, and the copy in TCRdb shows in-frame clones only, minus some. Among roughly 100,000 clones listed, 80% to 90% were seen once. Sequences were derived from CD4+ or CD8+ T cells sorted from blood, sampled in a trial of the OX40 agonist ivuxolimab. The receptors were sampled from an adult with an advanced solid tumor such as melanoma, head and neck, liver or kidney cancer.

This chain uses TRBV18 with TRBJ2-3; TRBD1 matches 9 bases. CDR3 length equals 14 residues. Germline values: CDR1 KGHSH, CDR2 LQKENI. The V gene end was trimmed by 6 bases and the J gene end by 1 base; junction bases not matched to a gene: 2. For the CDR3, the DNA is TGTGCCAGCTCTCGACAGGGGGGCACAGATACGCAGTATTTT. This gives the protein CASSRQGGTDTQYF.

This chain joins TRBV5-1 and TRBJ1-3; D is possibly TRBD1 (6 bases). Germline CDR1 SGHRS, CDR2 YFSETQ. The CDR3 is 13 residues long. V gave up 3 bases and J gave up 3 bases, with 7 bases separating them. The CDR3 reads CASSSGVGNTIYF. The CDR3 DNA is TGCGCCAGCAGCTCAGGGGTTGGAAACACCATATATTTT.

The V call is TRBV7-2, the J call TRBJ1-3, with 7 bases matching TRBD1. The CDR3 loop spans 15 amino acids. V shed 5 bases, J shed 3 bases, and the junction held 7 bases outside the gene matches. From germline, CDR1 is SGHTA and CDR2 FQGNSA. The CDR3 DNA sequence: TGTGCCAGCAGCCCCCAGGGGGAGCTTGGAAACACCATATATTTT. Protein: CASSPQGELGNTIYF.

The V call is TRBV7-6, the J call TRBJ2-2; TRBD2 is a possible D gene (6 bases). Germline values: CDR1 SGHVS, CDR2 FNYEAQ. The CDR3 runs 15 residues. Trimming took off 3 bases at V and 2 bases at J, with 10 bases between the two ends. The DNA for the CDR3 is TGTGCCAGCAGCTTGGGAGGACTCAACACCGGGGAGCTGTTTTTT. Translating gives CASSLGGLNTGELFF.

The chain employs TRBV7-2 and TRBJ1-2, with D tentatively TRBD1 (5 bases). The germline V gene encodes CDR1 SGHTA and CDR2 FQGNSA. The CDR3 has 15 residues. Trimming shortened V by 6 bases and J by 5 bases, and 19 bases separated the two germline ends. CDR3 region: CASRIQGGAAYGYTF. The DNA for the CDR3 is TGTGCCAGCAGGATACAAGGAGGGGCCGCATATGGCTACACCTTC.

The chain combines TRBV7-9 with TRBJ2-7; no reliable D call. V gave up 1 base and J gave up 6 bases, with 7 bases separating them. Per germline, CDR1 SEHNR and CDR2 FQNEAQ (reference sequence). The CDR3 consists of 12 residues. CDR3 in DNA: TGTGCCAGCAGCTTAGGAGGTAGCGAGCAGTACTTC. As protein: CASSLGGSEQYF.

The CDR3 sequence: CASSLAQGVNYGYTF. The DNA for the CDR3 is TGTGCCAGCAGCTTAGCACAGGGGGTGAACTATGGCTACACCTTC. The genes are TRBV7-2 and TRBJ1-2; TRBD1 agrees at 8 bases. Trimming at V came to 0 bases and at J to 2 bases, leaving 2 bases not matched to a gene. Germline values: CDR1 SGHTA, CDR2 FQGNSA. This CDR3 is 15 amino acids long.

The V and J genes are TRBV7-9 and TRBJ1-4; no firm D call. V lost 4 bases and J 3 bases, leaving 21 bases between the germline ends. The CDR3 has 18 amino acids. Germline V lookup: CDR1 SEHNR, CDR2 FQNEAQ (reference sequence). CDR3 DNA: TGTGCCAGCAGCTATGTTAGGGAAGGGCGGCGGCCTAATGAAAAACTGTTTTTT. Protein: CASSYVREGRRPNEKLFF. The full variable domain, with the rest looked up from reference TRBV7-9 and TRBJ1-4, is DTGVSQNPRHKITKRGQNVTFRCDPISEHNRLYWYRQTLGQGPEFLTYFQNEAQLEKSRLLSDRFSAERPKGSFSTLEIQRTEQGDSAMYLCASSYVREGRRPNEKLFFGSGTQLSVL.

This clone occurred once. The chain carries TRBV2 and TRBJ1-6; D call uncertain. CDR1 SNHLY and CDR2 FYNNEI come from the germline V gene. V dropped 7 bases and J dropped 9 bases, with 19 bases sitting between them. This CDR3 is built from 15 residues. CDR3 sequence reads: CASKPAGARSSPLHF. CDR3 bases: TGTGCCAGCAAACCCGCGGGTGCGAGGAGTTCACCCCTCCACTTT.

The DNA for the CDR3 is TGTGCCAGCAGCAAAGGGGTGGGACACTCCTACGAGCAGTACTTC. Encoded protein: CASSKGVGHSYEQYF. This chain links TRBV21-1 with TRBJ2-7; the table gives TRBD1 as D, unverified against the DNA. TRBV21-1 is shown as a pseudogene. This CDR3 is 15 amino acids long.

This clone has just one count. The V call is TRBV6-1, the J call TRBJ2-5, with D unresolved. The CDR3 is made up of 13 amino acids. Germline CDR1 is MNHNS and CDR2 is SASEGT. Trimming stripped 1 base from V and 3 bases from J, with 6 bases between. The CDR3 spells CASSEGTKETQYF. In nucleotides, the CDR3 is TGTGCCAGCAGTGAAGGGACCAAAGAGACCCAGTACTTC.

This sequence joins TRBV5-4 and TRBJ2-3; 9 bases are a match to TRBD2. This CDR3 is 14 amino acids long. V shed 4 bases, J shed 5 bases, and the junction held 5 bases outside the gene matches. CDR1 SGHNT and CDR2 YYREEE come from the germline V gene (reference sequence). CDR3 DNA sequence: TGTGCCAGCAGCACCAGCGGGGGGCTAGATACGCAGTATTTT. It yields the protein CASSTSGGLDTQYF.

The rearrangement links TRBV6-1 to TRBJ1-3, with 7 bases lining up with TRBD1. Trimming cost V 3 bases and J 2 bases; bases outside gene matches: 4. Germline V lookup: CDR1 MNHNS, CDR2 SASEGT. This CDR3 comprises 15 residues. The CDR3 nucleotides read TGTGCCAGCAGTGAGAGACAGGGAACTGGAAACACCATATATTTT. This encodes CASSERQGTGNTIYF.

This clone was counted a few times. DNA for the CDR3: TGTGCCAGCAGTTATGGACAGGGGGCGACCTATGGCTACACCTTC. It encodes CASSYGQGATYGYTF. This rearrangement joins TRBV6-5 to TRBJ1-2; 11 bases fit TRBD1. The CDR3 extends over 15 amino acids. V shed 3 bases, J shed 4 bases, and the junction held 4 bases outside the gene matches. The germline V gene encodes CDR1 MNHEY and CDR2 SVGAGI.

The rearrangement links TRBV2 to TRBJ2-1, with 7 bases fitting TRBD1. V lost 9 bases and J lost 6; bases outside the gene matches: 8. CDR3 length: 13 residues. Germline V CDR1 and CDR2: SNHLY, FYNNEI. The CDR3 loop is CASGQAPVNEQFF. In DNA, the CDR3 is TGTGCCAGTGGACAGGCCCCCGTCAATGAGCAGTTCTTC.

The rearrangement links TRBV4-1 to TRBJ1-5; D possibly corresponds to TRBD1 (5 bases). The germline V gene has CDR1 MGHRA and CDR2 YSYEKL. The V gene lost 2 bases and the J gene lost 5 bases, with 13 bases spanning the gap. The CDR3 sequence is 15 residues long. The CDR3 reads CASSQPDREDQPQHF. The CDR3 nucleotides read TGCGCCAGCAGCCAACCCGACAGAGAAGATCAGCCCCAGCATTTT.

This clone was counted between two and nine times. This chain uses TRBV5-1 with TRBJ2-3; no clear D gene. The CDR3 runs to 14 residues. V was clipped by 4 bases and J by 7 bases, with 16 bases between them. Germline V gene lookup returns CDR1 SGHRS and CDR2 YFSETQ. The CDR3 is CASSTRLEPNTQYF. The CDR3 DNA reads TGCGCCAGCAGCACCCGTCTCGAACCCAATACGCAGTATTTT.

This clone appeared a few times. The gene calls are TRBV19 and TRBJ1-1; D remains unclear. CDR3 size: 13 residues. V shed 5 bases and J shed 5 bases, with 12 bases lying between them. Germline V gives CDR1 LNHDA, CDR2 SQIVND (reference sequence). CDR3 sequence: CASSPGPETEAFF. In DNA form, the CDR3 reads TGTGCCAGTAGTCCCGGACCGGAGACTGAAGCTTTCTTT.

This chain joins TRBV11-2 and TRBJ2-7, with 13 bases identical to TRBD2. The CDR3 loop spans 13 amino acids. The J segment lost 5 bases and the V segment lost 6 bases, leaving 1 base of the junction unmatched. Germline values: CDR1 SGHAT, CDR2 FQNNGV. The CDR3 is CASRLAGGNEQYF. CDR3 nucleotides: TGTGCCAGCAGACTAGCGGGGGGGAACGAGCAGTACTTC. Full variable domain (rest looked up from reference TRBV11-2 and TRBJ2-7): EAGVAQSPRYKIIEKRQSVAFWCNPISGHATLYWYQQILGQGPKLLIQFQNNGVVDDSQLPKDRFSAERLKGVDSTLKIQPAKLEDSAVYLCASRLAGGNEQYFGPGTRLTVT.

The chain recombines TRBV7-9 with TRBJ1-5; D may be TRBD1 (6 bases). The V and J ends lost 3 bases and 10 bases respectively, with 10 bases between them. This CDR3 region has 12 residues. Germline CDR1 is SEHNR and CDR2 is FQNEAQ (reference sequence). The CDR3 loop reads CASSFAGEPQHF. The CDR3 DNA sequence: TGTGCCAGCAGCTTCGCAGGGGAACCCCAGCATTTT. Full variable domain (outside the CDR3, taken from reference TRBV7-9 and TRBJ1-5): DTGVSQNPRHKITKRGQNVTFRCDPISEHNRLYWYRQTLGQGPEFLTYFQNEAQLEKSRLLSDRFSAERPKGSFSTLEIQRTEQGDSAMYLCASSFAGEPQHFGDGTRLSIL.

Here the CDR3 DNA reads TGTGCCAGCAGATCCGGGAGTTTTACCGGGGAGCTGTTTTTT. This translates into CASRSGSFTGELFF. The chain employs TRBV6-5 and TRBJ2-2; D is perhaps TRBD2 (6 bases). This CDR3 has 14 residues. Trimming took 6 bases from V and 5 from J, leaving 13 bases between them. In germline, CDR1 is MNHEY, CDR2 SVGAGI.

The genes are TRBV28 and TRBJ2-7; TRBD1 agrees at 8 bases. Germline V lookup: CDR1 MDHEN, CDR2 SYDVKM. The CDR3 totals 14 residues. After removal of 5 bases from V and 3 bases from J, the junction contained 6 bases not matched to a gene. The CDR3 loop is CASSRQGSIYEQYF. CDR3 DNA sequence: TGTGCCAGCAGTCGACAGGGGTCAATCTACGAGCAGTACTTC.

This clone has only one observation. The chain recombines TRBV5-1 with TRBJ1-3; D call uncertain. Trimming cost V 4 bases and J 0 bases, with 17 bases left between them. The CDR3 has 17 amino acids. Germline values: CDR1 SGHRS, CDR2 YFSETQ. CDR3 region: CASSRLGSSSSGNTIYF. The CDR3 DNA follows: TGCGCCAGCAGCCGCCTGGGGAGTTCTTCCTCTGGAAACACCATATATTTT.

This clone was detected only once. The gene calls are TRBV29-1 and TRBJ1-5; maybe TRBD1 (6 bases). V was pared by 7 bases and J by 4 bases, with 14 bases between. Germline values: CDR1 SQVTM, CDR2 ANQGSEA. The CDR3 runs 13 residues. The CDR3 region is CSAKWGQNQPQHF. Written as DNA, the CDR3 is TGCAGCGCAAAGTGGGGGCAGAATCAGCCCCAGCATTTT.

A note on this clone: At one boundary the junction diverges from the germline segment, which might be a read error. The V and J genes are TRBV11-2 and TRBJ1-2, with D possibly being TRBD1 (5 bases). The germline V gene has CDR1 SGHAT and CDR2 FQNNGV. The CDR3 runs 15 residues. The CDR3 sequence: CASSLGGASLYRYTF. The DNA of the CDR3 is TGTGCCAGCAGCTTGGGAGGGGCTTCTCTCTATCGCTACACCTTC.

This clone was observed a single time. The chain combines TRBV7-2 with TRBJ2-2; the D gene is possibly TRBD2 (5 bases). From germline, CDR1 is SGHTA and CDR2 FQGNSA. This CDR3 has 16 amino acids. Trimming stripped 7 bases from V and 0 bases from J, with 15 bases between. This chain's CDR3 is CASTVRYGANTGELFF. As DNA, the CDR3 is TGTGCCAGCACCGTACGATACGGGGCGAACACCGGGGAGCTGTTTTTT.

In this sample, this clone turned up once. The gene calls are TRBV4-3 and TRBJ2-3; the D call may be TRBD1 or TRBD2 (5 bases each). Trimming shortened V by 0 bases and J by 4 bases, and 11 bases separated the two germline ends. The CDR3 is made up of 15 amino acids. The germline V gene encodes CDR1 LGHNA and CDR2 YSLEER. The CDR3 DNA follows: TGCGCCAGCAGCCAAGAATATCGGGACCCAGATACGCAGTATTTT. This codes for CASSQEYRDPDTQYF.

The chain joins TRBV28 to TRBJ1-3; D possibly corresponds to TRBD1 (6 bases). The CDR3 totals 16 residues. Germline CDR1 is MDHEN and CDR2 is SYDVKM. Between the trimmed V and J ends, which lost 0 bases and 4 bases, there was a span of 13 bases. Here the CDR3 DNA reads TGTGCCAGCAGTTTATGGGCGGGGGCGAGCGGAAACACCATATATTTT. Its translation is CASSLWAGASGNTIYF.

This clone is a singleton in its sample. The chain links TRBV7-2 to TRBJ1-2, with 7 bases fitting TRBD1. CDR1 is SGHTA and CDR2 is FQGNSA in the germline V gene. J was trimmed by 0 bases and V by 3 bases; bases with no gene match: 4. The CDR3 loop spans 15 amino acids. The CDR3 loop is CASSFGQATNYGYTF. The CDR3 DNA reads as TGTGCCAGCAGCTTCGGACAGGCGACTAACTATGGCTACACCTTC.

This clone was seen a single time. The chain joins TRBV27 to TRBJ2-7; 11 nucleotides line up with TRBD1. Germline-derived CDR1 and CDR2 are MNHEY and SMNVEV (reference sequence). This CDR3 comprises 15 residues. V shed 3 bases, J shed 6 bases, and the junction held 7 bases outside the gene matches. The CDR3 nucleotides read TGTGCCAGCAGTTTCCTCCGGGACAGGGGGTTCGAGCAGTACTTC. Amino acid sequence: CASSFLRDRGFEQYF.